Each of the 6 T cell receptor beta chains below was sequenced from the same sample in a study of cytomegalovirus exposure and HLA in healthy donors. Profiling relied on immunoSEQ multiplex PCR, and the TCRdb table lists in-frame clones only, not all of them. The data hold 150,000 to 200,000 clones, with approximately 96% observed a single time. The material sequenced was PBMCs. The receptors were sampled from a woman under 30 in good health and CMV-seronegative.

The CDR3 DNA reads TGTGCCAGCAGTCGTTCAGACTCTCCCGATACGCAGTATTTT. This encodes CASSRSDSPDTQYF. The rearrangement links TRBV6-5 to TRBJ2-3; D ambiguous. Germline lookup yields CDR1 MNHEY and CDR2 SVGAGI. The CDR3 is made up of 14 amino acids. V was cut by 5 bases and J by 6 bases, with 15 bases left in between.

The chain uses TRBV18 and TRBJ1-1; TRBD1 is a possible D gene (6 bases). Germline V lookup: CDR1 KGHSH, CDR2 LQKENI. This CDR3 region has 13 residues. The V and J ends lost 8 bases and 1 base respectively, with 11 bases between them. CDR3 sequence reads: CASERDKNTEAFF. For the CDR3, the DNA is TGTGCCAGCGAACGGGACAAGAACACTGAAGCTTTCTTT.

Details on this clone: The same CDR3 is also encoded by other DNA sequences in this sample. The J gene is TRBJ2-5, the V gene TRBV5-6, with 8 bases that match TRBD1. Germline CDR1 reads SGHDT; CDR2 reads YYEEEE. The CDR3 contains 14 residues. Germline trimming cut 2 bases from V and 2 bases from J; bases unmatched to any gene: 2. The CDR3 sequence: CASSFRQGQETQYF. For the CDR3, the DNA is TGTGCCAGCAGCTTCCGACAGGGGCAAGAGACCCAGTACTTC.

The sample holds one count of this clone. J is TRBJ2-3 and V is TRBV7-9; D remains ambiguous. Germline CDR1 SEHNR, CDR2 FQNEAQ (reference sequence). Trimming took 5 bases from V and 4 from J, leaving 16 bases between them. The CDR3 contains 15 residues. The CDR3 nucleotides are TGTGCCAGCAGCAGCTTTATGAGTGAACCAGATACGCAGTATTTT. Translated, it gives CASSSFMSEPDTQYF.

The rearrangement links TRBV6-5 to TRBJ2-7; 7 bases agree with TRBD2. V was pared by 4 bases and J by 6 bases, with 9 bases of the junction left unmatched. Germline CDR1 is MNHEY and CDR2 is SVGAGI. The CDR3 is 14 residues long. The CDR3 nucleotides are TGTGCCAGCAGTTTAACGGGCGGGGGACGCGAGCAGTACTTC. Protein: CASSLTGGGREQYF.

The chain carries TRBV7-8 and TRBJ2-3, with 7 bases aligning to TRBD1. The ends lost 8 bases at V and 2 bases at J; junction bases unmatched: 10. The germline CDR1 and CDR2 sequences are SGHVS and FQNEAQ. The CDR3 loop spans 15 amino acids. The CDR3 DNA sequence: TGTGCCAGCCGAACACTGGACAGGACCACAGATACGCAGTATTTT. Translating gives CASRTLDRTTDTQYF.